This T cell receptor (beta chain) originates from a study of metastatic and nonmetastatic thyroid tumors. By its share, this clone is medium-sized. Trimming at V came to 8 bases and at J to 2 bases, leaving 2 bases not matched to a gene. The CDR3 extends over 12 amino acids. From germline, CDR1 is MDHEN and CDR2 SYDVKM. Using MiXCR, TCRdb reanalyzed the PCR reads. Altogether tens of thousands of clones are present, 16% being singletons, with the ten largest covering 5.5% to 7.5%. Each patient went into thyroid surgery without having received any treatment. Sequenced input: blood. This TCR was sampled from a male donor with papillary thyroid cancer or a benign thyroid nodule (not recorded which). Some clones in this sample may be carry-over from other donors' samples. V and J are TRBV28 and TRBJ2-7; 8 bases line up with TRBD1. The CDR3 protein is CASSGGTYEQYF. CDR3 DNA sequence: TGTGCCAGCTCAGGGGGCACCTACGAGCAGTACTTC.